The entry below gives a single T cell receptor beta chain sequence along with its context. This sample is part of a study of blood T cell repertoires in COVID-19. Study-wide context: Collection of acute and convalescent COVID-19 samples took place in the United States, Italy and Spain.

Trimming cost V 6 bases and J 8 bases, with 19 bases left between them. The CDR3 extends over 14 amino acids. Per the germline V gene, CDR1 is MNHEY and CDR2 is SVGAGI. Recovery among Cohort 3 donors was established by two negative PCRs, clearance, or symptom resolution. The assay was immunoSEQ multiplex PCR, and TCRdb's table has in-frame clones only and misses some. The sample has about 130,000 clones, roughly 80% seen once. Sequences were obtained from PBMCs or T cells enriched from blood (not recorded which). The receptor comes from a man aged 50 to 60 who had recovered from COVID-19. The chain uses TRBV6-5 and TRBJ1-2; tentatively, D is TRBD1 (5 bases). CDR3 loop: CASSAGTDTGGYTF. DNA for the CDR3: TGTGCCAGCAGCGCGGGGACGGACACCGGGGGCTACACCTTC.